A single sample is the source of the 5 T cell receptor beta chains below, sequenced in a study of graft-versus-host responses after intestinal transplantation. Data came from immunoSEQ multiplex PCR; TCRdb stores just in-frame clones and leaves some out. In the table there are 9,000 to 10,000 clones, about 93% of which are singletons. The sample was PBMCs, taken 8 days after intestinal transplant. The receptor set was obtained from a human patient who received an intestinal transplant, so some T cells may come from the graft donor.

V is TRBV4-1 and J is TRBJ2-5, with D hard to call. This CDR3 has 16 residues. CDR1 MGHRA and CDR2 YSYEKL come from the germline V gene. V was clipped by 4 bases and J by 4 bases, with 19 bases between them. Written as DNA, the CDR3 is TGCGCCAGCAGCCCTTGGACCCAAGGCGCAGGAGAGACCCAGTACTTC. Protein product: CASSPWTQGAGETQYF.

The genes are TRBV6-5 and TRBJ2-7; TRBD1 is a possible D gene (5 bases). The CDR3 runs 14 residues. Germline assignment: CDR1 MNHEY and CDR2 SVGAGI. V was pared by 6 bases and J by 0 bases, with 12 bases between. CDR3 residues: CASSPPDTSYEQYF. Here the CDR3 DNA reads TGTGCCAGCAGCCCTCCGGACACCTCCTACGAGCAGTACTTC.

The chain links TRBV25-1 to TRBJ2-5; D remains ambiguous. The germline gives CDR1 MGHDK, CDR2 SYGVNS. V dropped 1 base and J dropped 5 bases, with 5 bases sitting between them. The CDR3 is made up of 12 amino acids. The CDR3 DNA sequence: TGTGCCAGCAGTGAATGGGCCGAGACCCAGTACTTC. Translated, it gives CASSEWAETQYF.

The chain carries TRBV28 and TRBJ2-7; 10 positions agree with TRBD2. The CDR3 consists of 15 residues. From germline, CDR1 is MDHEN and CDR2 SYDVKM. The V gene end was trimmed by 6 bases and the J gene end by 3 bases; junction bases not matched to a gene: 8. This chain's CDR3 is CASRLESSGGYEQYF. CDR3 nucleotides: TGTGCCAGCAGACTAGAGTCTAGCGGGGGCTACGAGCAGTACTTC.

The rearrangement links TRBV7-9 to TRBJ2-3; 8 bases match TRBD2. The CDR3 sequence is 16 residues long. V gave up 5 bases and J gave up 5 bases; unmatched junction bases: 12. Germline CDR1 and CDR2: SEHNR and FQNEAQ (reference sequence). This CDR3 is CASSARTSRAEDTQYF. The CDR3 bases are TGTGCCAGCAGCGCTCGGACTAGCCGCGCTGAAGATACGCAGTATTTT.